Presented here are 15 T cell receptor beta chains from one specimen sequenced in a study of breast tumors, draining lymph nodes, adjacent tissues (dated by TCRdb to the mid-2010s). The method behind the library was multiplex PCR. Sequencing took place on an Illumina HiSeq 2000. TCRdb passed the public sequencing reads through fastp at Q25 and MiXCR, retaining productive beta sequences. Rows are unified per CDR3 protein, each entry keeping the most common DNA and genes. The sample data list 200,000 or so distinct CDR3 sequences, and about 32% of these were observed just once. Of the sample, approximately 4.3% is held by the ten largest clones. The axillary draining lymph nodes of breast cancer patients were the source of the lymph node samples. Specimen: axillary lymph node tissue. The receptors were sampled from a female donor with breast cancer. Some clones in this sample may be carry-over from other donors' samples.

Points on this clonotype: A read error is likely, as this CDR3 ends without the conserved phenylalanine or tryptophan. The DNA is omitted, as the CDR3 cannot be located on it reliably, and the CDR3 follows TCRdb's listing. The rearrangement links TRBV9 to TRBJ2-3; the table's TRBD1 call for D was not verified on the DNA. The CDR3 comprises 17 residues, both ends counted. The germline gives CDR1 SGDLS, CDR2 YYNGEE. The CDR3 loop reads CASSVDGPGGGTDTQMS.

This clonotype was seen only once. V is TRBV6-1 and J is TRBJ1-3; TRBD1 aligns across 8 bases. Per germline, CDR1 MNHNS and CDR2 SASEGT. The ends lost 1 base at V and 5 bases at J; junction bases unmatched: 4. The CDR3 runs 15 residues. The CDR3, as DNA: TGTGCCAGCAGTGAAGGAAGGACAGGGAGAAACACCATATATTTT. Its translation: CASSEGRTGRNTIYF.

This clonotype was detected only a few times. The chain employs TRBV5-1 and TRBJ1-1; D might be TRBD1 (5 bases). CDR1 and CDR2 (germline): SGHRS, YFSETQ. The CDR3 spans 13 residues. Trimming pared 4 bases from V and 10 bases from J, leaving 17 bases between. The CDR3 DNA sequence: TGCGCCAGCAGCCAAAACCAGGGAAGGCCAGCTTTCTTT. It specifies CASSQNQGRPAFF.

J is TRBJ2-3 and V is TRBV20-1; 8 bases line up with TRBD2. This CDR3 region has 14 residues. Germline CDR1 reads DFQATT; CDR2 reads SNEGSKA (reference sequence). J lost 11 bases, V lost 6 bases, and 16 bases had no gene match. The CDR3 sequence is CSAVNGRASNEQYF. CDR3 bases: TGCAGTGCAGTAAACGGGAGGGCCTCCAATGAGCAGTATTTT.

This clonotype was seen ten or more times. V is TRBV7-2 and J is TRBJ2-2; 9 nucleotides agree with TRBD1. This CDR3 comprises 15 residues. J was trimmed by 4 bases and V by 6 bases; bases with no gene match: 6. Germline V gene data show CDR1 as SGHTA and CDR2 as FQGNSA. The CDR3 sequence is CASSPQGAVTGELFF. In nucleotides, the CDR3 is TGTGCCAGCAGTCCACAGGGGGCCGTCACCGGGGAGCTGTTTTTT.

This clonotype was seen many times. The chain employs TRBV20-1 and TRBJ2-1; D is unclear. This CDR3 comprises 16 residues. V lost 6 bases and J 3 bases, leaving 21 bases between the germline ends. Germline CDR1 is DFQATT and CDR2 is SNEGSKA (reference sequence). CDR3: CSASKSLSPGYNEQFF. The CDR3 coding sequence is TGCAGTGCCAGTAAATCTTTGAGTCCGGGCTACAATGAGCAGTTCTTC.

The chain uses TRBV25-1 and TRBJ1-2, with D possibly TRBD1 on 5 matching bases. This CDR3 spans 15 amino acids. Germline V gene data show CDR1 as MGHDK and CDR2 as SYGVNS. The V end lost 1 base, the J end lost 3 bases, and 12 bases lay between the germline ends. CDR3 nucleotide sequence: TGTGCCAGCAGTGAATTTGGGGCGAGGGACTATGGCTACACCTTC. It yields the protein CASSEFGARDYGYTF.

This clonotype was recorded at least ten times. This clone may be a read error of a much larger clone one base away. The V gene is TRBV11-2, the J gene TRBJ2-7; possible D gene TRBD2, 6 bases. Trimming cost V 1 base and J 2 bases, with 12 bases left between them. The length of the CDR3 is 15 residues. Germline CDR1 and CDR2: SGHAT and FQNNGV. As DNA, the CDR3 is TGTGCCAGCAGCTTAGTCCAGCGGGCACCCTACGAGCAGTACTTC. This gives the protein CASSLVQRAPYEQYF. Based on the CDR3 plus reference TRBV11-2 and TRBJ2-7, the full variable domain is EAGVAQSPRYKIIEKRQSVAFWCNPISGHATLYWYQQILGQGPKLLIQFQNNGVVDDSQLPKDRFSAERLKGVDSTLKIQPAKLEDSAVYLCASSLVQRAPYEQYFGPGTRLTVT.

The chain joins TRBV19 to TRBJ2-5; tentatively, D is TRBD1 or TRBD2 (5 bases each). The length of the CDR3 is 15 residues. Between the trimmed V and J ends, which lost 9 bases and 3 bases, there was a span of 20 bases. The germline gives CDR1 LNHDA, CDR2 SQIVND (reference sequence). The DNA of the CDR3 is TGTGCCAGCGCAGCAGGGAGATCTGGTGAAGAGACCCAGTACTTC. It specifies CASAAGRSGEETQYF.

This clonotype has at least ten counts. The chain uses TRBV7-2 and TRBJ2-7; TRBD1 matches at 8 bases. With 1 base clipped from V and 5 bases from J, the junction kept 4 bases outside the gene matches. This CDR3 contains 14 residues. Germline loops: CDR1 SGHTA, CDR2 FQGNSA. CDR3 loop: CASSLGHRGDEQYF. The CDR3 nucleotides read TGTGCCAGCAGCTTAGGTCACAGGGGGGACGAGCAGTACTTC.

In this sample, this clonotype turned up many times. V is TRBV2 and J is TRBJ1-5; weak D call: TRBD1 (5 bases). V lost 7 bases, J lost 4 bases, and 14 bases lay in between. CDR1 is SNHLY and CDR2 is FYNNEI in the germline V gene. The CDR3 contains 14 residues. CDR3 protein: CASNFGGGNQPQHF. The CDR3 DNA reads TGTGCCAGCAATTTTGGGGGTGGAAATCAGCCCCAGCATTTT.

This clonotype was seen once. This chain uses TRBV5-1 with TRBJ1-2, with D perhaps matching TRBD1 (5 bases). V lost 0 bases and J lost 4, with 13 bases in between. CDR3 size: 15 residues. CDR1 SGHRS and CDR2 YFSETQ come from the germline V gene. The CDR3 spells CASSLAPQGSYGYTF. CDR3 bases: TGCGCCAGCAGCTTGGCCCCGCAGGGCTCCTATGGCTACACCTTC.

This clonotype was seen ten or more times. CDR3 DNA sequence: TGCAGTGCCTCGTCCCCGGGACTAGCGGGGATGAACCCCAACTACGAGCAGTACTTC. Its translation is CSASSPGLAGMNPNYEQYF. The rearrangement uses TRBV20-1 and TRBJ2-7, with 13 bases lining up with TRBD2. V lost 6 bases, J lost 3 bases, and 20 bases stayed unmatched. This CDR3 has 19 amino acids. Germline CDR1 reads DFQATT; CDR2 reads SNEGSKA (reference sequence).

This clonotype was counted ten times or more. The chain combines TRBV5-1 with TRBJ2-7; D is unresolved. Trimming took 0 bases from V and 2 from J, leaving 9 bases between them. Germline CDR1 SGHRS, CDR2 YFSETQ. The CDR3 covers 14 residues. The CDR3 DNA reads TGCGCCAGCAGCTTGGGAACTCACACCTACGAGCAGTACTTC. Protein product: CASSLGTHTYEQYF.

This clonotype was detected ten times or more. The chain employs TRBV6-1 and TRBJ1-4, with a possible D match to TRBD1 (5 bases). Trimming pared 0 bases from V and 1 base from J, leaving 18 bases between. The CDR3 is 19 amino acids. Per the germline V gene, CDR1 is MNHNS and CDR2 is SASEGT. CDR3 in amino acids: CASSEASAGRVGTNEKLFF. CDR3 nucleotides: TGTGCCAGCAGTGAAGCCTCGGCAGGGAGAGTAGGAACTAATGAAAAACTGTTTTTT.